This TCR beta chain was captured by sequencing in a study of T cell responses to AZD1222 COVID-19 vaccine. This clone was counted a single time. Sequencing used immunoSEQ multiplex PCR; TCRdb keeps in-frame clones, though not all of them. The table includes roughly 250,000 clones, over 90% detected once. Germline lookup yields CDR1 MRHNA and CDR2 SNTAGT. This CDR3 is built from 15 residues. The J segment lost 5 bases and the V segment lost 1 base, leaving 3 bases of the junction unmatched. The V gene is TRBV6-4, the J gene TRBJ2-1; TRBD1 matches 9 bases. The clonotype originates from an adult in good health. The source was peripheral blood, collected on day 0 of AZD1222 vaccination. As DNA, the CDR3 is TGTGCCAGCAGTGACTTCGGGACAGGGAACAATGAGCAGTTCTTC. Translating gives CASSDFGTGNNEQFF.